This T cell receptor beta chain was identified during a study of T cells in Graves' hyperthyroidism and ophthalmopathy. Regarding the study as a whole: Ophthalmopathy, which appeared later, was predicted by the model a median approximately six months before onset. The majority of expanded thyroid clonotypes above 0.001 also appeared in blood.

The germline gives CDR1 LNHDA, CDR2 SQIVND (reference sequence). This CDR3 contains 13 residues. It was RNA transcripts that yielded the amplified TCR beta CDR3 regions. Primed by the HTBI set, a first-round RT-PCR was run on the TCR CDR3. TCRdb recomputed calls from the multiplex PCR reads with MiXCR, one row per CDR3 protein. Here the sample spans 300,000 to 400,000 distinct CDR3 sequences, roughly a fifth being singletons. Details on this clonotype: The antigen is undetermined. One end of the junction does not line up with germline, which may come from a read error.

PBMCs were obtained from approximately 10 ml fresh peripheral blood. This sequence joins TRBV19 and TRBJ1-5, with unresolved D. This clonotype was obtained from a woman aged 50 to 60 with Graves' hyperthyroidism. Source material: blood. CDR3 residues: CARSIYDYQPQHF. CDR3 DNA sequence: TGTGCCAGGAGTATCTACGATTATCAGCCCCAGCATTTT.